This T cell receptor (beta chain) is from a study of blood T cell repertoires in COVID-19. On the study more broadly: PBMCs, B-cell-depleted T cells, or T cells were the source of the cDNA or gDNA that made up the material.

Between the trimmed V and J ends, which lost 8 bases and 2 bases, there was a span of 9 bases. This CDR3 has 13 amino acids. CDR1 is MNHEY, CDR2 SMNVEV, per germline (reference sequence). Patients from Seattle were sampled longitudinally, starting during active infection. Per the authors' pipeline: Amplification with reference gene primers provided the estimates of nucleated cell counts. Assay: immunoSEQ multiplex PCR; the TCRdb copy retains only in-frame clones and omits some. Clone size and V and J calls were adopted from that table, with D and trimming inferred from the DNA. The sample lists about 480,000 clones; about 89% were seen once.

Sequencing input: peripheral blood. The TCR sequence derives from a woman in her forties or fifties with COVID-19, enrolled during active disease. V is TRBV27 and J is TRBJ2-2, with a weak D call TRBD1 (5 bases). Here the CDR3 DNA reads TGTGCCAGCCTGGACAAAAACACCGGGGAGCTGTTTTTT. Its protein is CASLDKNTGELFF.